A selection of T cell receptor beta chains follows, all from one sample in a study of OX40 agonist ivuxolimab in advanced cancers. Only in-frame clones appear in the TCRdb table, and some are missing; sequencing was by immunoSEQ multiplex PCR. The table has 30,000 to 40,000 clones, nearly 75% seen once. The material sequenced was CD4+ or CD8+ T cells sorted from blood, taken in a trial of the OX40 agonist ivuxolimab. The origin of the receptors is an adult with an advanced solid tumor such as melanoma, head and neck, liver or kidney cancer. Each CDR3 is given with its conserved first and last residue. D genes are given only for firm matches. A clone size is listed for some rows: how often the clone was seen (once, few, many), or a class if it is expanded.

v_gene	d_gene	abundance	j_gene	CDR3aa	CDR3nt
TRBV6-6	TRBD1	few	TRBJ1-5	CASSKQGANQPQHF	TGTGCCAGCAGTAAACAGGGGGCCAATCAGCCCCAGCATTTT
TRBV30	.	.	TRBJ1-2	CAWTSVFSNYGYTF	TGTGCCTGGACCTCGGTCTTCTCTAACTATGGCTACACCTTC
TRBV5-1	.	.	TRBJ2-7	CASSLAGTTIGNEQYF	TGCGCCAGCAGCTTGGCCGGGACGACCATCGGGAACGAGCAGTACTTC
TRBV29-1	TRBD2	.	TRBJ2-7	CSVPRGGPKPYEQYF	TGCAGCGTCCCCCGGGGGGGGCCAAAACCCTACGAGCAGTACTTC
TRBV11-2	.	.	TRBJ1-1	CASSPKTAGHTEAFF	TGTGCCAGCAGCCCGAAAACCGCGGGTCACACTGAAGCTTTCTTT
TRBV11-3	.	.	TRBJ1-1	CASSLGSAEAFF	TGTGCCAGCAGCTTAGGATCGGCTGAAGCTTTCTTT
TRBV6-1	.	.	TRBJ2-2	CASRRQSNTGELFF	TGTGCCAGCCGACGACAGTCGAACACCGGGGAGCTGTTTTTT
TRBV30	TRBD1	few	TRBJ1-2	CAWKHPTGQVGGYTF	TGTGCCTGGAAACACCCGACCGGACAGGTCGGTGGGTACACCTTC
TRBV27	.	.	TRBJ2-2	CASSLFNPLVWSVWDTGELFF	TGTGCCAGCAGTTTATTTAATCCCTTAGTCTGGAGTGTATGGGACACCGGGGAGCTGTTTTTT
TRBV4-2	TRBD2	.	TRBJ2-4	CASSQDLTRAGENIQYF	TGTGCCAGCAGCCAAGACTTGACGAGAGCGGGGGAAAACATTCAGTACTTC
TRBV10-3	TRBD1	.	TRBJ1-3	CAISVGQGPSGNTIYF	TGTGCCATCAGTGTTGGACAGGGCCCCTCTGGAAACACCATATATTTT
TRBV7-9	.	.	TRBJ2-5	CAVLRPQETQYF	TGTGCCGTCCTTCGGCCCCAAGAGACCCAGTACTTC
TRBV5-1	TRBD1	.	TRBJ1-1	CASSGPGQGAEAFF	TGCGCCAGCAGCGGCCCGGGACAGGGGGCAGAAGCTTTCTTT
TRBV7-2	.	.	TRBJ1-2	CASSFGGGAYGYTF	TGTGCCAGCAGCTTCGGGGGGGGTGCCTATGGCTACACCTTC
TRBV4-2	.	.	TRBJ2-7	CASSQVWAGGYEQYF	TGTGCCAGCAGCCAAGTCTGGGCTGGGGGCTACGAGCAGTACTTC
TRBV19	.	.	TRBJ2-3	CASSIHIFDTQYF	TGTGCCAGTAGTATTCACATTTTCGATACGCAGTATTTT
TRBV18	.	.	TRBJ2-1	CASSLGPIGEQFF	TGTGCCAGCTCCCTAGGGCCAATTGGGGAGCAGTTCTTC
TRBV6-5	TRBD2	.	TRBJ2-5	CASSYSGGETQYF	TGTGCCAGCAGTTACTCGGGGGGGGAGACCCAGTACTTC
TRBV30	.	.	TRBJ1-6	CAWSTGQGYNSPLHF	TGTGCCTGGAGTACGGGTCAGGGCTATAATTCACCCCTCCACTTT
TRBV10-1	.	few	TRBJ2-5	CASSEFRDQETQYF	TGCGCCAGCAGTGAGTTCCGGGACCAAGAGACCCAGTACTTC
TRBV2	TRBD1	few	TRBJ1-3	CASGGGQGAGNTIYF	TGTGCCAGCGGGGGGGGACAGGGAGCAGGAAACACCATATATTTT
TRBV7-9	TRBD1	.	TRBJ2-5	CASSLTGRTGGQETQYF	TGTGCCAGCAGCTTAACCGGCCGGACAGGGGGACAAGAGACCCAGTACTTC
TRBV18	.	.	TRBJ1-1	CASSPAGPEAFF	TGTGCCAGCTCACCAGCAGGTCCTGAAGCTTTCTTT
TRBV6-1	TRBD1	.	TRBJ1-2	CASMGTVYGYTF	TGTGCCAGCATGGGGACAGTCTATGGCTACACCTTC
TRBV27	.	.	TRBJ1-6	CASSSYNSPLHF	TGTGCCAGCAGTTCCTATAATTCACCCCTCCACTTT
TRBV6-5	.	.	TRBJ2-7	CASSSGGSSYEQYF	TGTGCCAGCAGTTCGGGTGGGAGCTCCTACGAGCAGTACTTC
TRBV29-1	TRBD1	.	TRBJ1-2	CSAGTGYNYGYTF	TGCAGCGCAGGGACAGGGTATAACTATGGCTACACCTTC
TRBV29-1	.	.	TRBJ2-2	CSVEESPGELFF	TGCAGCGTTGAGGAATCGCCCGGGGAGCTGTTTTTT
TRBV18	TRBD1	.	TRBJ1-5	CASSPIRARTGEGQPQHF	TGTGCCAGCTCTCCGATAAGAGCGAGGACAGGGGAGGGTCAGCCCCAGCATTTT
TRBV28	TRBD1	few	TRBJ2-7	CASTSGTAYEQYF	TGTGCCAGCACCTCCGGGACAGCCTACGAGCAGTACTTC
TRBV5-1	.	.	TRBJ2-5	CASSLEGRRETQYF	TGCGCCAGCAGCTTGGAGGGTAGACGGGAGACCCAGTACTTC
TRBV19	.	once	TRBJ1-5	CASSPGLPNQPQHF	TGTGCCAGTAGTCCCGGTCTCCCCAATCAGCCCCAGCATTTT
TRBV29-1	.	few	TRBJ1-2	CSVLPDSSNYGYTF	TGCAGCGTTCTCCCCGACAGTTCTAACTATGGCTACACCTTC
TRBV27	.	.	TRBJ1-1	CASSLGGRNTEAFF	TGTGCCAGCAGTTTAGGGGGGAGGAACACTGAAGCTTTCTTT
TRBV5-4	TRBD2	few	TRBJ2-7	CASSPLAGGYEQYF	TGTGCCAGCAGCCCTCTAGCGGGGGGCTACGAGCAGTACTTC
TRBV19	.	few	TRBJ1-5	CASNKQGGNQPQHF	TGTGCCAGTAATAAACAGGGAGGCAATCAGCCCCAGCATTTT
TRBV7-9	TRBD1	.	TRBJ1-1	CASSFGDRPTGLAFF	TGTGCCAGCAGTTTCGGGGACAGACCAACGGGTTTAGCTTTCTTT
TRBV2	.	.	TRBJ2-1	CASRVKEQFF	TGTGCCAGCAGGGTGAAGGAGCAGTTCTTC
TRBV7-6	.	.	TRBJ1-1	CASSLENMNTEAFF	TGTGCCAGCAGCTTAGAGAACATGAACACTGAAGCTTTCTTT
TRBV14	.	many	TRBJ1-1	CASSHLGTEAFF	TGTGCCAGCAGCCACCTAGGGACTGAAGCTTTCTTT
TRBV27	.	.	TRBJ1-5	CASSLTGFGNQPQHF	TGTGCCAGCAGTTTAACAGGGTTCGGCAATCAGCCCCAGCATTTT